Following are 15 T cell receptor beta chains from one sample sequenced in a study of T cells in Graves' hyperthyroidism and ophthalmopathy. The investigators amplified TCR beta CDR3 regions from RNA transcripts. TCR CDR3 underwent first-round RT-PCR with the HTBI primer set. One entry per CDR3 protein results from TCRdb running MiXCR on the multiplex PCR reads. The repertoire holds a few hundred thousand distinct CDR3 sequences, with about 45% as singletons. Material for sequencing was peripheral blood or thyroid tissue (not recorded which). Every receptor here comes from an adult woman with Graves' disease, either hyperthyroidism or ophthalmopathy (not recorded which).

This rearrangement joins TRBV19 to TRBJ1-5, with D tentatively TRBD1 (5 bases). There are 14 residues in the CDR3. Germline lookup yields CDR1 LNHDA and CDR2 SQIVND (reference sequence). Trimming took off 9 bases at V and 11 bases at J, with 23 bases between the two ends. The CDR3 DNA reads TGTGCCAGCTCTAGCGGGACGTTCAAAGAGACCCAGCATTTT. Its translation is CASSSGTFKETQHF.

The chain has TRBV7-2 and TRBJ2-7; TRBD2 matches at 10 bases. The J call may be wrong; the DNA end is better matched by TRBJ2-1. The germline gives CDR1 SGHTA, CDR2 FQGNSA. The CDR3 contains 16 residues. CDR3 residues: CASSPLAGAAFSEQFF. CDR3 nucleotide sequence: TGTGCCAGCAGCCCTCTAGCGGGAGCGGCCTTTAGTGAGCAGTTCTTC.

This clonotype was recorded once. V usage is TRBV6-1 and J usage is TRBJ1-4; D unclear. V gave up 5 bases and J gave up 8 bases, with 9 bases separating them. The CDR3 is 12 residues long. Germline lookup yields CDR1 MNHNS and CDR2 SASEGT. CDR3: CASSIKGEKLFF. Here the CDR3 DNA reads TGTGCCAGCAGTATCAAGGGAGAAAAACTGTTTTTT.

In regard to this clonotype: A single base separates this from a much larger clone, so it may be a read error. This chain joins TRBV20-1 and TRBJ1-1, with D maybe TRBD1 (5 bases). V gave up 8 bases and J gave up 6 bases, with 19 bases separating them. The germline V gene has CDR1 DFQATT and CDR2 SNEGSKA (reference sequence). This CDR3 is 13 amino acids long. For the CDR3, the DNA is TGCAGTACTACCAGGGCGGTAAGGGCTGAAGCTTTCTTT. This sequence encodes CSTTRAVRAEAFF.

The chain couples TRBV6-5 to TRBJ2-7, with D possibly TRBD2 on 6 matching bases. The V end lost 4 bases, the J end lost 2 bases, and 15 bases lay between the germline ends. The CDR3 spans 15 residues. Germline V CDR1 and CDR2: MNHEY, SVGAGI. CDR3 region: CASSSLGGRTYEQYF. The CDR3 DNA reads as TGTGCCAGCAGTTCCCTGGGAGGTCGAACCTACGAGCAGTACTTC.

This clonotype was seen at least ten times. This sequence joins TRBV7-9 and TRBJ1-1; 8 positions match TRBD1. The CDR3 covers 14 residues. Per germline, CDR1 SEHNR and CDR2 FQNEAQ (reference sequence). The J segment lost 1 base and the V segment lost 5 bases, leaving 3 bases of the junction unmatched. CDR3 coding DNA: TGTGCCAGCAGCGAAACAGGGGGGAACACTGAAGCTTTCTTT. Translated: CASSETGGNTEAFF.

This clonotype occurred many times. V gene TRBV2 combines with J gene TRBJ1-2; no firm D call. Trimming cost V 0 bases and J 4 bases, with 6 bases left between them. CDR3 length: 13 residues. Looked up from germline, CDR1 is SNHLY and CDR2 is FYNNEI. The CDR3 spells CASSEATGYGYTF. CDR3 in DNA: TGTGCCAGCAGTGAAGCAACCGGCTATGGCTACACCTTC.

The V call is TRBV7-9, the J call TRBJ1-2; 10 nucleotides agree with TRBD1. The CDR3 extends over 14 amino acids. CDR1 and CDR2 (germline): SEHNR, FQNEAQ (reference sequence). J gave up 7 bases and V 4 bases, and 6 bases lay outside the gene matches. The CDR3 region has the DNA TGTGCCAGCAGCTCGACAGGGGGCGAGACTGGCTACACCTTC. Translation: CASSSTGGETGYTF.

Notes on this clonotype: This clone may be a read error of a much larger clone one base away. This chain connects TRBV12-3 or TRBV12-4 to TRBJ1-2, with TRBD1 as a possible D gene (6 bases). V dropped 10 bases and J dropped 4 bases, with 22 bases sitting between them. The CDR3 has 15 residues. Here the CDR3 reads CATNGGAISFYGYTF. CDR3 DNA sequence: TGTGCCACCAACGGGGGGGCGATATCTTTCTATGGCTACACCTTC.

The CDR3 spells CAWNRPQGATEAFF. DNA for the CDR3: TGTGCCTGGAACCGGCCCCAGGGGGCCACTGAAGCTTTCTTT. The chain is built from TRBV30 and TRBJ1-1; 8 nucleotides align to TRBD1. The CDR3 contains 14 residues. V was pared by 4 bases and J by 4 bases, with 8 bases of the junction left unmatched. Germline CDR1 reads GTSNPN; CDR2 reads SVGIG (reference sequence).

This clonotype appeared many times. At one of its ends the junction is not consistent with the germline gene, which may arise from a read error. V is TRBV7-8 and J is TRBJ2-7; no clear D gene. Germline lookup yields CDR1 SGHVS and CDR2 FQNEAQ. This CDR3 comprises 13 residues. The CDR3 reads CASSPLGSYEQYF. The CDR3 nucleotides read TGCGCCAGCAGTCCCCTAGGCTCCTACGAGCAGTACTTC.

In the case of this clonotype: One end of the junction does not line up with germline, which may come from a read error. The CDR3 protein is CSASDGVGVVSTEAFF. DNA of the CDR3: TGCAGCGCTAGTGACGGGGTCGGAGTTGTAAGCACTGAAGCTTTCTTT. This chain uses TRBV20-1 with TRBJ1-1; D unresolved. Germline V gene data show CDR1 as DFQATT and CDR2 as SNEGSKA (reference sequence). CDR3 length equals 16 residues.

A few counts support this clonotype. The germline gene is not matched at one end of the junction; a read error may be the cause. This chain links TRBV18 with TRBJ1-1; a weak D match, TRBD1 (5 bases). The CDR3 spans 14 residues. Per the germline V gene, CDR1 is KGHSH and CDR2 is LQKENI. CDR3 in amino acids: CASSPRLSDTEAFF. CDR3 DNA: TGTGCCAGCTCACCTCGTTTGTCGGACACCGAAGCTTTCTTT.

The rearrangement joins TRBV15 to TRBJ1-6; no clear D gene. V lost 2 bases and J 4 bases, leaving 3 bases between the germline ends. This CDR3 region has 13 residues. Germline CDR1 LNHNV, CDR2 YYDKDF (reference sequence). DNA for the CDR3: TGTGCCACCAGCAGAAGGTATAATTCACCCCTCCACTTT. Protein sequence: CATSRRYNSPLHF.

This clonotype was counted many times. The gene calls are TRBV6-2 or TRBV6-3 and TRBJ1-2; possibly TRBD1 for D (6 bases). Trimming took 8 bases from V and 3 from J, leaving 13 bases between them. Germline loops: CDR1 MNHEY, CDR2 SVGEGT. CDR3 length: 13 residues. The CDR3 DNA follows: TGTGCCAGCCGCCAGGGGCGATACTATGGCTACACCTTC. Translating it yields CASRQGRYYGYTF.